The 3 T cell receptor beta chains presented below share a single source sample, sequenced in a study of spatial heterogeneity in lung cancer. Described time point: sample taken at primary tumor resection. Whole RNA came from tumor, nontumor lung or frozen PBMC and was sequenced without being sorted. TCRdb processed the 5' RACE reads anew with MiXCR; each CDR3 protein has one entry. Of about 48,000 distinct CDR3 sequences detected, approximately 5.7% appear once; the ten largest clones hold 11%. Sequencing was performed on PBMCs, taken at surgery. The receptor source for this set is a male donor with early-stage non-small cell lung cancer.

Ten or more counts support this clonotype. Mismatch with germline at one junction end may stem from a read error. V gene TRBV3-1 combines with J gene TRBJ2-1; D is unresolved. The CDR3 runs 11 residues. Germline lookup yields CDR1 LGHDT and CDR2 YNNKEL (reference sequence). CDR3 sequence reads: CASSQSAIVIF. CDR3 DNA sequence: TGTGCCAGCAGCCAAAGTGCTATTGTCATCTTC.

There are many counts of this clonotype. V is TRBV12-3 or TRBV12-4 and J is TRBJ2-1; the match to TRBD2 covers 8 bases. V lost 7 bases to trimming and J lost 3 bases; unmatched junction nucleotides: 5. The CDR3 sequence is 14 residues long. CDR3 protein: CASTPTSGYNEQFF. In DNA, the CDR3 is TGTGCCAGCACCCCCACTAGCGGCTACAATGAGCAGTTCTTC.

This clonotype has ten or more counts. The rearrangement uses TRBV19 and TRBJ1-2; 8 bases map to TRBD1. CDR1 LNHDA and CDR2 SQIVND come from the germline V gene (reference sequence). The CDR3 length is 16 residues. Trimming at V came to 2 bases and at J to 4 bases, leaving 9 bases not matched to a gene. The DNA for the CDR3 is TGTGCCAGTAGTATACTCCAGGGGGCGCGGCGCTATGGCTACACCTTC. Translating it yields CASSILQGARRYGYTF. The variable domain in full, with the rest retrieved from reference TRBV19 and TRBJ1-2, is DGGITQSPKYLFRKEGQNVTLSCEQNLNHDAMYWYRQDPGQGLRLIYYSQIVNDFQKGDIAEGYSVSREKKESFPLTVTSAQKNPTAFYLCASSILQGARRYGYTFGSGTRLTVV.